Listed below are T cell receptor beta chains from one sample, sequenced in a study of blood T cell repertoires in COVID-19. Profiled with immunoSEQ multiplex PCR; TCRdb holds only in-frame clones, not every one. The table includes over 95,000 clones, roughly 88% detected once. Sequencing was carried out using peripheral blood. The receptors come from a woman in her 70s who had recovered from COVID-19. CDR3s include the opening cysteine and the closing phenylalanine or tryptophan. A D gene is named only where the DNA matches it firmly. Only part of the rows carry a size: once, few, many, or a class if the clone is expanded.

clone size	D gene	V gene	J gene	CDR3 protein	CDR3 DNA
-	-	TRBV6-5	TRBJ1-2	CASSYRGVPNYGYTF	TGTGCCAGCAGTTATCGTGGAGTACCTAACTATGGCTACACCTTC
-	-	TRBV21-1	TRBJ1-2	CASSKGDKVTVNYGYTF	TGTGCCAGCAGCAAAGGGGACAAGGTGACTGTTAACTATGGCTACACCTTC
-	-	TRBV7-2	TRBJ1-1	CASSLGRNTEAFF	TGTGCCAGCAGCTTAGGGAGAAACACTGAAGCTTTCTTT
-	TRBD1	TRBV19	TRBJ1-6	CASGTTGGDSPLHF	TGTGCCAGTGGAACGACAGGGGGCGATTCACCCCTCCACTTT
-	TRBD2	TRBV7-9	TRBJ2-2	CASSLTVAGTGELFF	TGTGCCAGCAGCCTTACAGTAGCGGGGACCGGGGAGCTGTTTTTT
-	-	TRBV5-1	TRBJ2-5	CASSYGQGETQYF	TGCGCCAGCAGCTACGGACAAGGAGAGACCCAGTACTTC
-	TRBD1	TRBV6-1	TRBJ1-5	CASSGQGAPSAGQPQHF	TGTGCCAGCAGTGGACAGGGGGCGCCGTCCGCGGGTCAGCCCCAGCATTTT
-	-	TRBV10-1	TRBJ1-6	CATLTVLRSPLHF	TGCGCCACCTTGACAGTTCTGCGTTCACCCCTCCACTTT
-	-	TRBV12-3/TRBV12-4	TRBJ1-3	CASSPMGRDTIYF	TGTGCCAGCAGCCCCATGGGTCGGGACACCATATATTTT
-	-	TRBV12-3/TRBV12-4	TRBJ2-5	CASSQKQETQYF	TGTGCCAGCAGTCAGAAACAAGAGACCCAGTACTTC
-	-	TRBV6-2/TRBV6-3	TRBJ1-1	CASSWGGPNTEAFF	TGTGCCAGCAGTTGGGGGGGCCCGAACACTGAAGCTTTCTTT
-	TRBD1	TRBV9	TRBJ1-6	CASSVGGRGNSPLHF	TGTGCCAGCAGCGTAGGGGGCAGGGGGAATTCACCCCTCCACTTT
few	TRBD1	TRBV30	TRBJ1-4	CAWSGGQGDPTNEKLFF	TGTGCCTGGAGTGGGGGACAGGGTGATCCAACTAATGAAAAACTGTTTTTT
-	-	TRBV5-1	TRBJ2-7	CASSLGQIYEQYF	TGCGCCAGCAGCTTGGGACAGATATACGAGCAGTACTTC
-	-	TRBV30	TRBJ1-2	CAWSPGGFGYTF	TGTGCCTGGAGCCCGGGGGGGTTCGGCTACACCTTC
-	TRBD2	TRBV13	TRBJ2-3	CASSPTSSMDTQYF	TGTGCCAGCAGCCCGACTAGCAGCATGGATACGCAGTATTTT
-	-	TRBV20-1	TRBJ1-1	CSASENLKAGAFF	TGCAGTGCTAGTGAGAACCTTAAGGCGGGAGCTTTCTTT
-	-	TRBV11-3	TRBJ2-3	CASSSSSYTDTQYF	TGTGCCAGCAGCTCTTCTAGCTACACAGATACGCAGTATTTT
-	TRBD1	TRBV27	TRBJ2-7	CASSSGTGGKYF	TGTGCCAGCAGTTCGGGGACAGGGGGCAAGTACTTC
-	-	TRBV7-6	TRBJ1-1	CASSSQENTEAFF	TGTGCCAGCAGCTCTCAGGAAAACACTGAAGCTTTCTTT
-	-	TRBV4-3	TRBJ2-2	CASSQGAGVTGELFF	TGCGCCAGCAGCCAAGGAGCCGGGGTAACCGGGGAGCTGTTTTTT
-	TRBD1	TRBV6-5	TRBJ2-3	CASSSTRQGRTDTQYF	TGTGCCAGCAGTTCCACTAGACAGGGACGCACAGATACGCAGTATTTT
-	-	TRBV4-2	TRBJ2-5	CASSQEGAGSLQETQYF	TGTGCCAGCAGCCAAGAGGGGGCGGGCAGCTTGCAAGAGACCCAGTACTTC
-	-	TRBV9	TRBJ2-6	CASSVDPWAGANVLTF	TGTGCCAGCAGCGTAGACCCTTGGGCGGGGGCCAACGTCCTGACTTTC
-	TRBD1	TRBV27	TRBJ2-7	CASSGQSKEYEQYF	TGTGCCAGCTCGGGACAGTCCAAGGAGTACGAGCAGTACTTC
-	TRBD1	TRBV7-9	TRBJ1-2	CASSSDRAYGYTF	TGTGCCAGCAGCTCAGACAGGGCCTATGGCTACACCTTC
-	-	TRBV20-1	TRBJ1-3	CSAPSGNTIYF	TGCAGTGCCCCTTCTGGAAACACCATATATTTT
-	-	TRBV7-6	TRBJ2-3	CASSLFGGTTVGDTQYF	TGTGCCAGCAGCTTATTCGGTGGTACGACAGTGGGAGATACGCAGTATTTT
-	-	TRBV6-5	TRBJ2-7	CASRRDGFSYEQYF	TGTGCCAGCAGGCGGGACGGTTTCTCCTACGAGCAGTACTTC
-	-	TRBV1	TRBJ2-1	CTSSQDGLANEQFF	TGCACCAGCAGCCAAGACGGTCTAGCAAATGAGCAGTTCTTC
-	TRBD1	TRBV30	TRBJ1-3	CAGQGLTSGNTIYF	TGTGCCGGACAGGGATTGACCTCTGGAAACACCATATATTTT
once	-	TRBV19	TRBJ1-3	CASSPQGSGNTIYF	TGTGCCAGTAGTCCCCAGGGATCGGGAAACACCATATATTTT
few	TRBD1	TRBV6-2/TRBV6-3	TRBJ1-2	CASSYSQGQGYGYTF	TGTGCCAGCAGTTACTCGCAGGGACAGGGTTATGGCTACACCTTC
-	-	TRBV29-1	TRBJ2-7	CSVVGGSSYEQYF	TGCAGCGTTGTTGGAGGGAGCTCCTACGAGCAGTACTTC
few	-	TRBV6-2/TRBV6-3	TRBJ1-3	CASRPIDRTGTPKRSGNTIYF	TGTGCCAGCAGACCTATTGACCGCACCGGGACACCGAAACGCTCTGGAAACACCATATATTTT
-	TRBD1	TRBV5-6	TRBJ2-7	CASSSSGTGGVSYRF	TGTGCCAGCAGCTCCTCCGGGACAGGGGGTGTCTCGTATCGGTTC
-	-	TRBV4-3	TRBJ2-3	CASSLFRTGTDTQYF	TGCGCCAGCAGCCTATTCCGGACAGGCACAGATACGCAGTATTTT
-	-	TRBV4-3	TRBJ2-7	CASSHATRGEQYF	TGCGCCAGCAGCCATGCCACTAGAGGGGAGCAGTACTTC
-	TRBD1	TRBV28	TRBJ2-4	CASSYRTGAKVHIQYF	TGTGCCAGCAGTTATCGGACAGGGGCTAAGGTTCACATTCAGTACTTC
few	TRBD1	TRBV7-2	TRBJ1-5	CASSLAGTGGGNQPQHF	TGTGCCAGCAGCTTAGCGGGGACAGGGGGAGGCAATCAGCCCCAGCATTTT
-	TRBD1	TRBV15	TRBJ2-1	CATSPRTGGYNEQFF	TGTGCCACCAGCCCCAGGACAGGGGGCTACAATGAGCAGTTCTTC
-	TRBD1	TRBV3-1/TRBV3-2	TRBJ1-6	CASSQFQGGGNSPLHF	TGTGCCAGCAGCCAATTTCAGGGGGGTGGTAATTCACCCCTCCACTTT
-	-	TRBV19	TRBJ2-1	CASTMGGGAYNEQFF	TGTGCCAGTACCATGGGGGGAGGTGCCTACAATGAGCAGTTCTTC
-	-	TRBV5-1	TRBJ2-5	CASSFGGTLEETQYF	TGCGCCAGCAGCTTCGGCGGGACCCTAGAAGAGACCCAGTACTTC
-	-	TRBV28	TRBJ1-1	CASSLAGGRTEAFF	TGTGCCAGCAGTTTAGCCGGGGGGAGGACTGAAGCTTTCTTT
-	TRBD2	TRBV27	TRBJ2-7	CASRAGFRSSQYF	TGTGCCAGTAGAGCGGGATTTCGGTCGTCGCAGTACTTC
-	-	TRBV5-6	TRBJ2-3	CASSWATPGRQYF	TGTGCCAGCAGCTGGGCGACACCCGGAAGGCAGTATTTT
-	-	TRBV4-1	TRBJ1-2	CASCRDTWIYGYTF	TGCGCCAGTTGCCGGGACACATGGATCTATGGCTACACCTTC
-	-	TRBV7-3	TRBJ2-2	CASSLTSDGELFF	TGTGCCAGCAGCTTAACGAGTGACGGGGAGCTGTTTTTT